Listed here are 20 T cell receptor beta chains from one sample, sequenced in a study of blood T cell repertoires in COVID-19. The assay was immunoSEQ multiplex PCR, and TCRdb's table has in-frame clones only and misses some. The data show 250,000 to 300,000 clones, about 85% seen once. The sample was PBMCs or T cells enriched from blood (not recorded which). Receptors were obtained from a woman between 45 and 65 years old who had been exposed to COVID-19.

The chain recombines TRBV19 with TRBJ2-2, with a weak D call TRBD1 (6 bases). This CDR3 contains 13 residues. V shed 5 bases and J shed 5 bases, with 9 bases lying between them. Per germline, CDR1 LNHDA and CDR2 SQIVND (reference sequence). The CDR3 loop is CASSGTPTGELFF. CDR3 nucleotide sequence: TGTGCCAGTAGTGGGACACCTACCGGGGAGCTGTTTTTT.

The chain is built from TRBV19 and TRBJ1-4; D ambiguous. V was cut by 6 bases and J by 3 bases, with 11 bases left in between. The germline V gene encodes CDR1 LNHDA and CDR2 SQIVND (reference sequence). This CDR3 is 14 amino acids long. The CDR3, as DNA: TGTGCCAGTAGCCAGAGCCGGGCTAATGAAAAACTGTTTTTT. Its protein is CASSQSRANEKLFF.

This chain joins TRBV19 and TRBJ2-7; the match to TRBD2 covers 8 bases. With V trimmed by 4 bases and J by 6 bases, 5 bases remained unmatched. The CDR3 length is 13 residues. Germline V gene data show CDR1 as LNHDA and CDR2 as SQIVND (reference sequence). The CDR3 here is CASSTGLGGEQYF. CDR3 DNA sequence: TGTGCCAGTAGTACGGGACTAGGAGGCGAGCAGTACTTC.

The V gene is TRBV19, the J gene TRBJ1-3, with unresolved D. V was clipped by 3 bases and J by 0 bases, with 12 bases between them. The CDR3 length is 16 residues. Germline V gene lookup returns CDR1 LNHDA and CDR2 SQIVND (reference sequence). DNA of the CDR3: TGTGCCAGTAGTATCATTACACGCATCTCTGGAAACACCATATATTTT. It translates to CASSIITRISGNTIYF. Full variable domain (rest looked up from reference TRBV19 and TRBJ1-3): DGGITQSPKYLFRKEGQNVTLSCEQNLNHDAMYWYRQDPGQGLRLIYYSQIVNDFQKGDIAEGYSVSREKKESFPLTVTSAQKNPTAFYLCASSIITRISGNTIYFGEGSWLTVV.

The chain is built from TRBV7-7 and TRBJ2-2; weak D call: TRBD1 (5 bases). CDR1 and CDR2 (germline): SSHAT, FNYEAQ (reference sequence). Trimming shortened V by 5 bases and J by 6 bases, and 16 bases separated the two germline ends. The CDR3 contains 15 residues. CDR3 bases: TGTGCCAGCAGCCCGCAGGGTATGCTCGCCGGGGAGCTGTTTTTT. Translating gives CASSPQGMLAGELFF.

V is TRBV6-2 or TRBV6-3 and J is TRBJ1-1; 9 positions agree with TRBD1. With 0 bases clipped from V and 5 bases from J, the junction kept 4 bases outside the gene matches. CDR1 MNHEY and CDR2 SVGEGT come from the germline V gene. This CDR3 has 15 amino acids. CDR3 nucleotide sequence: TGTGCCAGCAGTTACTCTAGGACAGGGGTGACTGAAGCTTTCTTT. Protein: CASSYSRTGVTEAFF.

This chain connects TRBV4-3 to TRBJ1-1; 9 positions agree with TRBD1. The junction had 7 bases not matched to a gene; V was cut back by 3 bases and J by 11 bases. The CDR3 has 13 amino acids. Germline-derived CDR1 and CDR2 are LGHNA and YSLEER. The CDR3 sequence: CASSHGGTGRAFF. The CDR3 DNA reads TGCGCCAGCAGCCACGGAGGGACAGGGCGGGCTTTCTTT.

The V call is TRBV5-8, the J call TRBJ2-7, with D unresolved. The CDR3 is 13 amino acids. Germline CDR1 reads SGHTS; CDR2 reads YDEGEE. V was pared by 0 bases and J by 2 bases, with 6 bases between. As DNA, the CDR3 is TGTGCCAGCAGCTTGGGACTTACCTACGAGCAGTACTTC. This codes for CASSLGLTYEQYF.

V is TRBV5-1 and J is TRBJ2-7, with 11 bases matching TRBD2. The CDR3 has 17 residues. The junction had 13 bases not matched to a gene; V was cut back by 3 bases and J by 5 bases. CDR1 and CDR2 (germline): SGHRS, YFSETQ. The CDR3 is CASSWGTLAGGPHEQYF. CDR3 nucleotides: TGCGCCAGCAGCTGGGGGACCCTAGCGGGGGGTCCCCACGAGCAGTACTTC.

The rearrangement links TRBV11-2 to TRBJ2-1, with 9 bases aligning to TRBD2. This CDR3 contains 17 residues. V was pared by 0 bases and J by 7 bases, with 10 bases of the junction left unmatched. Looked up from germline, CDR1 is SGHAT and CDR2 is FQNNGV. The CDR3 DNA is TGTGCCAGCAGCTTAGATTTAGGGCGGGGGGGAAAAAATGAGCAGTTCTTC. It translates to CASSLDLGRGGKNEQFF.

The chain combines TRBV5-4 with TRBJ2-3; the D gene is possibly TRBD2 (5 bases). The CDR3 runs 13 residues. The V end was cut by 4 bases, the J end by 5 bases, with 11 bases between. The germline V gene encodes CDR1 SGHNT and CDR2 YYREEE (reference sequence). The CDR3: CASSRGSVDTQYF. DNA of the CDR3: TGTGCCAGCAGCCGTGGGAGTGTAGATACGCAGTATTTT.

This clone was counted a single time. CDR3 nucleotide sequence: TGTGCCAGTAGTGACCGGACAGGAGGCCCCTCCAATCAGCCCCAGCATTTT. Translated: CASSDRTGGPSNQPQHF. The chain employs TRBV19 and TRBJ1-5; TRBD1 aligns across 7 bases. Germline V CDR1 and CDR2: LNHDA, SQIVND (reference sequence). The trim removed 5 bases at V and 3 bases at J, leaving 13 bases unmatched. The length of the CDR3 is 17 residues.

The chain is built from TRBV19 and TRBJ1-1, with 9 bases identical to TRBD1. The CDR3 has 17 residues. The ends lost 6 bases at V and 3 bases at J; junction bases unmatched: 14. CDR1 LNHDA and CDR2 SQIVND come from the germline V gene (reference sequence). CDR3 amino acids: CASSRTGQGWVDTEAFF. The CDR3 DNA reads as TGTGCCAGTAGCCGCACGGGACAGGGTTGGGTGGACACTGAAGCTTTCTTT.

The chain links TRBV7-9 to TRBJ1-1; D not certain. From germline, CDR1 is SEHNR and CDR2 FQNEAQ (reference sequence). The CDR3 runs 12 residues. V was cut by 0 bases and J by 13 bases, with 12 bases left in between. This CDR3 reads CASSLAKAKIFF. DNA for the CDR3: TGTGCCAGCAGCTTAGCGAAAGCTAAAATTTTCTTT.

The chain has TRBV19 and TRBJ2-2, with 9 bases matching TRBD2. Germline trimming cut 6 bases from V and 1 base from J; bases unmatched to any gene: 6. CDR1 is LNHDA, CDR2 SQIVND, per germline (reference sequence). The CDR3 length is 16 residues. CDR3 protein: CASRSGLARNTGELFF. Written as DNA, the CDR3 is TGTGCCAGTAGATCAGGACTAGCGCGGAACACCGGGGAGCTGTTTTTT.

The chain is built from TRBV12-3 or TRBV12-4 and TRBJ1-2; no definite D call. There are 12 residues in the CDR3. V was trimmed by 5 bases and J by 4 bases, leaving 8 bases between them. Here the CDR3 reads CASSQRGYGYTF. CDR3 nucleotide sequence: TGTGCCAGCAGTCAGCGGGGCTATGGCTACACCTTC.

The gene calls are TRBV2 and TRBJ2-7; TRBD1 matches at 7 bases. The CDR3 extends over 16 amino acids. V trimming: 2 bases; J trimming: 2 bases; junction bases outside the gene matches: 9. Germline lookup yields CDR1 SNHLY and CDR2 FYNNEI. The CDR3 protein is CASSEPRTGFTYEQYF. The CDR3 region has the DNA TGTGCCAGCAGTGAACCACGGACAGGTTTTACCTACGAGCAGTACTTC.

The rearrangement joins TRBV4-3 to TRBJ1-2; tentative D call: TRBD1 (6 bases). Deletions cut 2 bases from V and 3 bases from J, with 13 bases between. The CDR3 is made up of 15 amino acids. Germline lookup yields CDR1 LGHNA and CDR2 YSLEER. The CDR3, as DNA: TGCGCCAGCAGCCAATCTCGCGGGGGGCACTATGGCTACACCTTC. Its protein product is CASSQSRGGHYGYTF.

This chain joins TRBV5-1 and TRBJ1-3; D possibly corresponds to TRBD1 (5 bases). The CDR3 is 15 amino acids. CDR1 and CDR2 (germline): SGHRS, YFSETQ. Deletions cut 3 bases from V and 0 bases from J, with 10 bases between. As DNA, the CDR3 is TGCGCCAGCAGCTCGGACACCTTCTCTGGAAACACCATATATTTT. Translating it yields CASSSDTFSGNTIYF.

The V call is TRBV7-9, the J call TRBJ2-3; D is possibly TRBD2 (6 bases). Trimming stripped 11 bases from V and 3 bases from J, with 27 bases between. Germline-derived CDR1 and CDR2 are SEHNR and FQNEAQ (reference sequence). The CDR3 extends over 17 amino acids. DNA of the CDR3: TGTGCCTTGCGTGGATCCGGATTTGGTGGGGGGACAGATACGCAGTATTTT. Translated, it gives CALRGSGFGGGTDTQYF.